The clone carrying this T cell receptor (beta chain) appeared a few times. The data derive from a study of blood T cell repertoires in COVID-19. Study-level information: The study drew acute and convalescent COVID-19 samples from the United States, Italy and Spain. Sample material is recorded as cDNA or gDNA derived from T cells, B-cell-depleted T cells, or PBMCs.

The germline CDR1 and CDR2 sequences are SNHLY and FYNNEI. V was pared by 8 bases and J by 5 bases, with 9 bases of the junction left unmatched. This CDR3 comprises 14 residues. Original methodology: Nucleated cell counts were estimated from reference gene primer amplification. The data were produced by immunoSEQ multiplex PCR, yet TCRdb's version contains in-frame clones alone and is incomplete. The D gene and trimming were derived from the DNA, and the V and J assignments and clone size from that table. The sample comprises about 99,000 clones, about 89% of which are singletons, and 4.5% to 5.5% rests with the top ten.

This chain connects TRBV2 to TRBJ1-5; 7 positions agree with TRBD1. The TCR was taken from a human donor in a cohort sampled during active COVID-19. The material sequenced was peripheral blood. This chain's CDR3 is CASCRTGGYQPQHF. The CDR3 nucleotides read TGTGCCAGCTGTCGGACAGGTGGCTATCAGCCCCAGCATTTT.